Presented here are 23 T cell receptor beta chains from one specimen sequenced in a study of beta chain features in type 1 diabetes. Findings and limits, study-wide: There was a moderate but significant shortening of TCRB CDR3s in all four CD4+ subsets of Type 1 diabetes patients.

cDNA synthesis used the whole RNA isolate, giving expressed TCRB sequences. TCRdb's table, derived via immunoSEQ multiplex PCR, lists solely in-frame clones and lacks some. The sample carries roughly 100,000 clones, 25% to 35% recorded once. No antigens are known for them. The sequenced sample consisted of central memory CD4+ T cells from blood. Source of these receptors: a woman between 18 and 29 years old with type 1 diabetes.

The V gene is TRBV11-2, the J gene TRBJ1-1, with a tentative D call TRBD1 (5 bases). V dropped 3 bases and J dropped 3 bases, with 8 bases sitting between them. CDR3 length: 13 residues. Germline V gene lookup returns CDR1 SGHAT and CDR2 FQNNGV. CDR3 coding DNA: TGTGCCAGCAGCTTGCAGGGCGACACTGAAGCTTTCTTT. Residues: CASSLQGDTEAFF.

The J gene is TRBJ1-2, the V gene TRBV5-4, with 9 bases that match TRBD1. Germline V CDR1 and CDR2: SGHNT, YYREEE (reference sequence). The junction had 9 bases not matched to a gene; V was cut back by 1 base and J by 2 bases. The CDR3 is 17 amino acids. CDR3 residues: CASSLRLTGGTNYGYTF. The CDR3 DNA reads TGTGCCAGCAGCTTGAGGTTGACAGGGGGAACAAACTATGGCTACACCTTC.

The sample holds a few counts of this clone. The rearrangement uses TRBV2 and TRBJ1-4; TRBD1 is a possible D gene (5 bases). The CDR3 is 14 amino acids. CDR1 is SNHLY and CDR2 is FYNNEI in the germline V gene. V was cut by 6 bases and J by 2 bases, with 10 bases left in between. The CDR3: CASSQRQTNEKLFF. In nucleotides, the CDR3 is TGTGCCAGCAGCCAAAGACAGACTAATGAAAAACTGTTTTTT. Based on the CDR3 plus reference TRBV2 and TRBJ1-4, the full variable domain is EPEVTQTPSHQVTQMGQEVILRCVPISNHLYFYWYRQILGQKVEFLVSFYNNEISEKSEIFDDQFSVERPDGSNFTLKIRSTKLEDSAMYFCASSQRQTNEKLFFGSGTQLSVL.

The rearrangement uses TRBV18 and TRBJ1-1; D is undetermined. V was shortened by 0 bases and J by 1 base, with 9 bases between the two germline ends. The germline gives CDR1 KGHSH, CDR2 LQKENI. There are 15 residues in the CDR3. In nucleotides, the CDR3 is TGTGCCAGCTCACCACCCTCTCGGTCGAACACTGAAGCTTTCTTT. This sequence encodes CASSPPSRSNTEAFF.

The table lists this clone with a few counts. The rearrangement links TRBV11-2 to TRBJ2-7, with D perhaps matching TRBD2 (6 bases). The CDR3 extends over 15 amino acids. The germline CDR1 and CDR2 sequences are SGHAT and FQNNGV. Trimming stripped 4 bases from V and 6 bases from J, with 19 bases between. The CDR3: CASSSPVFPRGEQYV. The CDR3 DNA reads as TGTGCCAGCAGCTCGCCGGTCTTCCCGCGGGGCGAGCAGTACGTC.

In this sample, this clone turned up a few times. The chain has TRBV7-8 and TRBJ2-1; D unclear. The CDR3 is 15 residues long. The germline CDR1 and CDR2 sequences are SGHVS and FQNEAQ. V lost 1 base, J lost 9 bases, and 16 bases lay in between. The CDR3, as DNA: TGTGCCAGCAGCTTAGGACTCACCTCTTTGAGTGAGCAGTTCTTC. It codes for CASSLGLTSLSEQFF.

This clone was observed a few times. The V call is TRBV30, the J call TRBJ2-2; no firm D call. Germline-derived CDR1 and CDR2 are GTSNPN and SVGIG (reference sequence). V was shortened by 3 bases and J by 0 bases, with 8 bases between the two germline ends. The CDR3 runs to 14 residues. In DNA, the CDR3 is TGTGCCTGGAGCCCTTTTTCGAACACCGGGGAGCTGTTTTTT. This encodes CAWSPFSNTGELFF.

The V gene is TRBV10-3, the J gene TRBJ1-2; TRBD1 matches at 10 bases. The CDR3 has 15 amino acids. Looked up from germline, CDR1 is ENHRY and CDR2 is SYGVKD. Trimming took 3 bases from V and 4 from J; bases not matched to a gene: 5. CDR3 sequence: CAISEGTGAIYGYTF. Here the CDR3 DNA reads TGTGCCATCAGTGAAGGGACAGGGGCGATCTATGGCTACACCTTC.

This chain joins TRBV7-2 and TRBJ2-3; unclear D gene. The CDR3 covers 12 residues. The germline CDR1 and CDR2 sequences are SGHTA and FQGNSA. V was shortened by 3 bases and J by 4 bases, with 5 bases between the two germline ends. The CDR3 nucleotides are TGTGCCAGCAGCTTTCATGCAGATACGCAGTATTTT. It codes for CASSFHADTQYF.

This clone was recorded a few times. The V call is TRBV7-2, the J call TRBJ2-7; D is possibly TRBD2 (5 bases). V was clipped by 1 base and J by 1 base, with 11 bases between them. CDR1 SGHTA and CDR2 FQGNSA come from the germline V gene. This CDR3 contains 15 residues. The CDR3 region is CASSLDPDFSYEQYF. CDR3 bases: TGTGCCAGCAGCTTAGATCCGGACTTTTCCTACGAGCAGTACTTC.

This clone was picked up a small number of times. This rearrangement joins TRBV6-5 to TRBJ2-7, with 12 bases identical to TRBD2. The CDR3 totals 15 residues. Trimming at V came to 5 bases and at J to 0 bases, leaving 2 bases not matched to a gene. The V gene's germline CDR1 is MNHEY and CDR2 SVGAGI. CDR3 sequence reads: CASSTTSGSSYEQYV. CDR3 nucleotides: TGTGCCAGCAGTACGACTAGCGGGAGCTCCTACGAGCAGTACGTC.

The chain joins TRBV7-9 to TRBJ1-4; D is undetermined. V was trimmed by 2 bases and J by 8 bases, leaving 9 bases between them. Germline V gene sequence: CDR1 SEHNR, CDR2 FQNEAQ (reference sequence). The CDR3 is 13 residues long. CDR3 in amino acids: CASSLFDQEKLFF. CDR3 bases: TGTGCCAGCAGCTTATTTGATCAGGAAAAACTGTTTTTT.

The J gene is TRBJ2-3, the V gene TRBV7-9, with D perhaps matching TRBD2 (6 bases). The CDR3 length is 16 residues. The V and J ends lost 1 base and 6 bases respectively, with 17 bases between them. Germline V gives CDR1 SEHNR, CDR2 FQNEAQ (reference sequence). CDR3 sequence (DNA): TGTGCCAGCAGCTTAGTGTTGCGGGGAGAGACGGATACGCAGTATTTT. Its translation is CASSLVLRGETDTQYF.

A few counts support this clone. The chain links TRBV15 to TRBJ2-5; D remains unclear. CDR3 length: 13 residues. V lost 8 bases, J lost 6 bases, and 16 bases lay in between. From germline, CDR1 is LNHNV and CDR2 YYDKDF (reference sequence). For the CDR3, the DNA is TGTGCCACCGACATCCCGACGGCGAAGACCCAGTACTTC. It translates to CATDIPTAKTQYF.

Only a few counts were recorded for this clone. The chain recombines TRBV18 with TRBJ1-1; the D is unclear. The germline gives CDR1 KGHSH, CDR2 LQKENI. The CDR3 consists of 16 residues. With 3 bases removed from V and 1 base from J, the gap between germline ends came to 15 bases. CDR3 sequence: CASSPVSLQPNTEAFF. The DNA for the CDR3 is TGTGCCAGCTCACCCGTATCACTACAACCGAACACTGAAGCTTTCTTT.

The rearrangement links TRBV18 to TRBJ1-1; TRBD1 agrees at 10 bases. CDR3 size: 17 residues. The V gene's germline CDR1 is KGHSH and CDR2 LQKENI. V gave up 2 bases and J gave up 5 bases; unmatched junction bases: 11. The CDR3 bases are TGTGCCAGCTCACCAATGCGAGGACAGGGGGGTGTTACTGAAGCTTTCTTT. Translation gives CASSPMRGQGGVTEAFF.

This clone has more than one count but fewer than ten. V and J are TRBV5-1 and TRBJ2-1; unclear D gene. V shed 2 bases and J shed 8 bases, with 17 bases lying between them. This CDR3 region has 15 residues. Germline V gives CDR1 SGHRS, CDR2 YFSETQ. CDR3 coding DNA: TGCGCCAGCAGCTTTAGAACTGGCGCCGAGGATGAGCAGTTCTTC. It encodes CASSFRTGAEDEQFF. Full variable domain (outside the CDR3, taken from reference TRBV5-1 and TRBJ2-1): KAGVTQTPRYLIKTRGQQVTLSCSPISGHRSVSWYQQTPGQGLQFLFEYFSETQRNKGNFPGRFSGRQFSNSRSEMNVSTLELGDSALYLCASSFRTGAEDEQFFGPGTRLTVL.

In its sample, this clone was seen once. This sequence joins TRBV27 and TRBJ2-1; 13 positions match TRBD2. Germline trimming cut 6 bases from V and 7 bases from J; bases unmatched to any gene: 12. This CDR3 has 17 amino acids. Germline V gene lookup returns CDR1 MNHEY and CDR2 SMNVEV (reference sequence). The CDR3 region is CASSRWTSGRAGNEQFF. The DNA of the CDR3 is TGTGCCAGCAGCCGCTGGACTAGCGGGAGAGCGGGGAATGAGCAGTTCTTC.

V gene TRBV14 combines with J gene TRBJ2-5, with D perhaps TRBD2 (6 bases). CDR1 SGHDN and CDR2 FVKESK come from the germline V gene. V lost 4 bases to trimming and J lost 1 base, with 16 bases between them. CDR3 length: 16 residues. The CDR3: CASSPYGGSPQETQYF. In DNA form, the CDR3 reads TGTGCCAGCAGCCCCTACGGAGGGTCTCCCCAAGAGACCCAGTACTTC.

The gene calls are TRBV19 and TRBJ1-1; D unresolved. The CDR3 spans 14 residues. Germline lookup yields CDR1 LNHDA and CDR2 SQIVND (reference sequence). Trimming stripped 3 bases from V and 1 base from J, with 9 bases between. CDR3 amino acids: CASSMGHGNTEAFF. CDR3 nucleotide sequence: TGTGCCAGTAGTATGGGCCACGGGAACACTGAAGCTTTCTTT. Filled out from reference TRBV19 and TRBJ1-1, the complete variable domain reads DGGITQSPKYLFRKEGQNVTLSCEQNLNHDAMYWYRQDPGQGLRLIYYSQIVNDFQKGDIAEGYSVSREKKESFPLTVTSAQKNPTAFYLCASSMGHGNTEAFFGQGTRLTVV.

This clone came up a few times. The chain carries TRBV29-1 and TRBJ1-4; the D gene is possibly TRBD1 (6 bases). CDR3 length equals 14 residues. V was pared by 3 bases and J by 7 bases, with 15 bases between. CDR1 is SQVTM, CDR2 ANQGSEA, per germline. CDR3 DNA: TGCAGCGTTGATGGGGGACAATCAAGTGAAAAACTGTTTTTT. It yields the protein CSVDGGQSSEKLFF.

The rearrangement links TRBV5-1 to TRBJ1-4; D gene ambiguous. Germline loops: CDR1 SGHRS, CDR2 YFSETQ. The V end was cut by 1 base, the J end by 3 bases, with 13 bases between. This CDR3 contains 16 residues. CDR3 amino acids: CASSLSWAGANEKLFF. DNA for the CDR3: TGCGCCAGCAGCTTGTCATGGGCCGGGGCTAATGAAAAACTGTTTTTT.

The sample holds a few counts of this clone. This sample includes further DNA sequences coding for the same CDR3. The chain recombines TRBV30 with TRBJ2-7; 9 bases map to TRBD1. J gave up 7 bases and V 3 bases, and 7 bases lay outside the gene matches. Per the germline V gene, CDR1 is GTSNPN and CDR2 is SVGIG (reference sequence). This CDR3 comprises 13 residues. CDR3 amino acids: CAWSAGQGWEQYF. The CDR3 DNA reads TGTGCCTGGAGCGCCGGACAGGGGTGGGAGCAGTACTTC.